This T cell receptor (beta chain) was retrieved from a study of identical twins. This clonotype was counted a few times. The antigen is not known. Study-level findings and limits: Excess low generation probability was seen in twin-shared out-of-frame alpha sequences.

TCRdb used MiXCR to reprocess the 5' RACE reads, holding one entry per CDR3 protein. The data hold about 220,000 distinct CDR3 sequences, with around 6.8% observed a single time. Trimming took 8 bases from V and 5 from J; bases not matched to a gene: 10. Germline V gene data show CDR1 as MGHDK and CDR2 as SYGVNS. The CDR3 consists of 15 residues. This sample was also put to use in a study of yellow fever vaccine responses in identical twins.

What was sequenced was memory (CD45RO+) T cells sorted from blood. J is TRBJ2-4 and V is TRBV25-1; 9 bases are a match to TRBD1. This TCR derives from a woman aged 18-30 years in good health. The CDR3 bases are TGTGCCAGCCGCCTCTCCGGGACAGGGCAAAACATTCAGTACTTC. As protein: CASRLSGTGQNIQYF.